This TCR beta chain was retrieved from a study of regulatory T cells in long-lasting Graves disease. Time point given: newly diagnosed GD, antithyroid drugs for less than 3 months. Researchers made the TCR library from RNA that was extracted from PBMCs. This clonotype was counted many times. The authors built TCR beta libraries using iRepertoire HTBI primers and Arm-PCR of CDR3 regions. One entry per CDR3 protein results from TCRdb running MiXCR on the multiplex PCR reads. The sample lists some 240,000 distinct CDR3 sequences; roughly 19% were seen once. The same sample was also studied in work on T cells in Graves' hyperthyroidism and ophthalmopathy. That work states: The TCR CDR3 first-round RT-PCR relied on the HTBI primer set.

Sequenced material: peripheral blood mononuclear cells (PBMCs), taken at new diagnosis, from a patient treated with antithyroid drugs. The source is a woman in her thirties with Graves disease.

CDR3 loop: CANNVRENYGYTF. The CDR3 nucleotides are TGTGCCAACAACGTCAGGGAAAACTATGGCTACACCTTC. The V call is TRBV2, the J call TRBJ1-2; D may be TRBD1 (5 bases). Per germline, CDR1 SNHLY and CDR2 FYNNEI. V was trimmed by 10 bases and J by 2 bases, leaving 14 bases between them. This CDR3 contains 13 residues.